A selection of T cell receptor beta chains follows, all from one sample in a study of cytomegalovirus exposure and HLA in healthy donors. Measured with immunoSEQ multiplex PCR; TCRdb has only the in-frame clones, and not every one. In the table there are approximately 210,000 clones, 70% to 90% of which are singletons. Sequenced: PBMCs. The origin of the receptors is a woman between 18 and 29 years old in good health and CMV-seronegative. The CDR3 runs from the conserved cysteine through the conserved F or W. A D gene is named only where the DNA matches it firmly. Not every row has a clone size; where given, it reads once, few, many or a size class.

J: TRBJ2-3; size: -; V: TRBV7-3; D: TRBD2; DNA: TGTGCCAGCAGCTTAACTGCGACTAGCGGGGGAGATACGCAGTATTTT; CDR3: CASSLTATSGGDTQYF
J: TRBJ2-2; size: -; V: TRBV4-1; D: TRBD1; DNA: TGCGCCAGCAGCCACGGACAGGGGGCTTTTGGCGGGGAGCTGTTTTTT; CDR3: CASSHGQGAFGGELFF
J: TRBJ2-7; size: -; V: TRBV2; D: -; DNA: TGTGCCAGCAGTGGACTCAACTCCTACGAGCAGTACTTC; CDR3: CASSGLNSYEQYF
J: TRBJ1-2; size: -; V: TRBV7-9; D: -; DNA: TGTGCCAGCAGCTTAGGGTCTTCGGGGGGCTACACCTTC; CDR3: CASSLGSSGGYTF
J: TRBJ2-1; size: -; V: TRBV5-1; D: TRBD2; DNA: TGCGCCAGCAGCCCGGCGGGGACTAGCGGCCTCAATGAGCAGTTCTTC; CDR3: CASSPAGTSGLNEQFF
J: TRBJ2-5; size: -; V: TRBV7-7; D: TRBD2; DNA: TGTGCTAGCAGCTTAGCGGGATCAGGGGAGACCCAGTACTTC; CDR3: CASSLAGSGETQYF
J: TRBJ2-3; size: -; V: TRBV4-1; D: TRBD2; DNA: TGCGCCAGCAGCCAGTCGGGACTAGCGGGAGTCACAGATACGCAGTATTTT; CDR3: CASSQSGLAGVTDTQYF
J: TRBJ2-2; size: -; V: TRBV7-2; D: -; DNA: TGTGCCAGCAGCCCGCGACAGTCCGGGGAGCTGTTTTTT; CDR3: CASSPRQSGELFF
J: TRBJ1-1; size: -; V: TRBV19; D: -; DNA: TGTGCCAGCAGTGACAGCCTGAACACTGAAGCTTTCTTT; CDR3: CASSDSLNTEAFF
J: TRBJ2-3; size: -; V: TRBV12-5; D: -; DNA: TGTGCTAGTGGGGAGGGGACTGGGGCAGATACGCAGTATTTT; CDR3: CASGEGTGADTQYF
J: TRBJ1-5; size: -; V: TRBV6-6; D: -; DNA: TGTGCCAGCAGTTACTCCGGCCAGGGTCCCCATCAGCCCCAGCATTTT; CDR3: CASSYSGQGPHQPQHF
J: TRBJ2-7; size: -; V: TRBV29-1; D: -; DNA: TGCAGCGTTGGGCGGGATAGCTCCTACGAGCAGTACTTC; CDR3: CSVGRDSSYEQYF
J: TRBJ2-1; size: -; V: TRBV18; D: -; DNA: TGTGCCAGTACCGGGACAAACCACAATGAGCAGTTCTTC; CDR3: CASTGTNHNEQFF
J: TRBJ2-6; size: -; V: TRBV28; D: -; DNA: TGTGCCAGCAGCGTTGTAGGGGCTTCCGGGGCCAACGTCCTGACTTTC; CDR3: CASSVVGASGANVLTF
J: TRBJ2-3; size: few; V: TRBV6-1; D: TRBD2; DNA: TGTGCCAGCAGTGTAGTAAGCGGGAGTGAAGATACGCAGTATTTT; CDR3: CASSVVSGSEDTQYF
J: TRBJ2-5; size: -; V: TRBV6-1; D: TRBD1; DNA: TGTGCCAGCAGTGGGGTTGTACAGGGGGCTTACCATGAGACCCAGTACTTC; CDR3: CASSGVVQGAYHETQYF
J: TRBJ2-1; size: -; V: TRBV5-1; D: TRBD1; DNA: TGCGCCAGCAGCGTACAGGGGGCTGGCAATGAGCAGTTCTTC; CDR3: CASSVQGAGNEQFF
J: TRBJ2-1; size: few; V: TRBV19; D: TRBD1; DNA: TGTGCCAGTACCCCAGGGGGCAATGAGCAGTTCTTC; CDR3: CASTPGGNEQFF
J: TRBJ2-2; size: -; V: TRBV19; D: TRBD2; DNA: TGTGCCAGTAGTATGCCTCCTAGCGGGAGTTTATCGACCGGGGAGCTGTTTTTT; CDR3: CASSMPPSGSLSTGELFF
J: TRBJ2-1; size: -; V: TRBV19; D: -; DNA: TGTGCCAGTAGTATAGGGCGGATTTACTACAATGAGCAGTTCTTC; CDR3: CASSIGRIYYNEQFF
J: TRBJ2-7; size: once; V: TRBV9; D: TRBD1; DNA: TGTGCCAGCAGCATAGAGGGACAGGGCCCCAACGAGCAGTACTTC; CDR3: CASSIEGQGPNEQYF
J: TRBJ1-1; size: -; V: TRBV7-2; D: -; DNA: TGTGCCAGCAGCTGGCAGGGTCGGCCCACTGAAGCTTTCTTT; CDR3: CASSWQGRPTEAFF
J: TRBJ2-1; size: -; V: TRBV29-1; D: TRBD2; DNA: TGCAGCGTTGAAAATCCTAGCGGGGGATACAATGAGCAGTTCTTC; CDR3: CSVENPSGGYNEQFF
J: TRBJ2-3; size: -; V: TRBV15; D: TRBD2; DNA: TGTGCCACCAGCATACTAGCGGGAGCAGATACGCAGTATTTT; CDR3: CATSILAGADTQYF
J: TRBJ2-3; size: once; V: TRBV4-1; D: TRBD2; DNA: TGCGCCAGCAGCCAAGAATCTAGCGGGTTCAGCACAGATACGCAGTATTTT; CDR3: CASSQESSGFSTDTQYF
J: TRBJ1-2; size: few; V: TRBV28; D: -; DNA: TGTGCCAGCAGTTTAAGTGGGACTCGGTCCTATGGCTACACCTTC; CDR3: CASSLSGTRSYGYTF
J: TRBJ2-2; size: -; V: TRBV28; D: TRBD1; DNA: TGTGCCAGCAGTAGGCCGGGACAGGGGAACGGGGAGCTGTTTTTT; CDR3: CASSRPGQGNGELFF
J: TRBJ2-1; size: -; V: TRBV27; D: TRBD2; DNA: TGTGCCAGCACTCCCGGGACTAGCGGTAACAATGAGCAGTTCTTC; CDR3: CASTPGTSGNNEQFF
J: TRBJ2-3; size: -; V: TRBV19; D: TRBD2; DNA: TGTGCCAGTAGGGACGGGGCGGGAGGCCAAGATACGCAGTATTTT; CDR3: CASRDGAGGQDTQYF
J: TRBJ2-7; size: -; V: TRBV5-4; D: TRBD2; DNA: TGTGCCAGCAGGCCTCTAGCGGGAGGTTCCTCCGAGCAGTACTTC; CDR3: CASRPLAGGSSEQYF
J: TRBJ2-7; size: -; V: TRBV28; D: -; DNA: TGTGCCAGCAGTTTAGGTGCGGGCGGGCAGTACTTC; CDR3: CASSLGAGGQYF
J: TRBJ1-2; size: few; V: TRBV11-1; D: TRBD1; DNA: TGTGCCAGCAGCTCCGACAGGGTCTATGGCTACACCTTC; CDR3: CASSSDRVYGYTF
J: TRBJ1-2; size: -; V: TRBV4-1; D: -; DNA: TGCGCCAGCAGCCAAGAGACTGGAGCTTCTAACTATGGCTACACCTTC; CDR3: CASSQETGASNYGYTF